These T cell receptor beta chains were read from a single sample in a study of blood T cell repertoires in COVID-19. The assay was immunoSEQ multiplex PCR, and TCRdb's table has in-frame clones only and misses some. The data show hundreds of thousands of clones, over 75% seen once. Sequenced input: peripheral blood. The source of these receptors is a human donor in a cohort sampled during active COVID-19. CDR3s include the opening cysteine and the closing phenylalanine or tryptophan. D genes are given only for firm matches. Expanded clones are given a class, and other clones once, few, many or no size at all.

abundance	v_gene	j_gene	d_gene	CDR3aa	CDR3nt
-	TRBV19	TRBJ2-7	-	CASSMGQGGSYEQYF	TGTGCCAGTAGTATGGGGCAGGGTGGGTCCTACGAGCAGTACTTC
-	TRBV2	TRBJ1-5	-	CASRADGSNQPQHF	TGTGCCAGCAGGGCCGACGGGAGCAATCAGCCCCAGCATTTT
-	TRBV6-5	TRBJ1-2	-	CASSSGRGYTF	TGTGCCAGCAGTTCGGGGAGAGGCTACACCTTC
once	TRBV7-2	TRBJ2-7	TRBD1	CASSSKTGAYEQYF	TGTGCCAGCAGTTCAAAGACAGGGGCCTACGAGCAGTACTTC
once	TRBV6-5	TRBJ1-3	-	CASRGQSNSGNTIYF	TGTGCCAGCAGAGGACAGTCAAACTCTGGAAACACCATATATTTT
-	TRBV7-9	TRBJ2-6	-	CASSRTDSGANVLTF	TGTGCCAGCAGCAGGACAGACTCTGGGGCCAACGTCCTGACTTTC
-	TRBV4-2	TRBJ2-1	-	CASSQAGGSLDEQFF	TGTGCCAGCAGCCAAGCAGGGGGGTCCTTGGATGAGCAGTTCTTC
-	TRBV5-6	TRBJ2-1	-	CASRLYNEQFF	TGTGCCAGCAGACTTTACAATGAGCAGTTCTTC
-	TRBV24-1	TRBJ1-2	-	CATSDQTSNYGYTF	TGTGCCACCAGTGATCAAACATCTAACTATGGCTACACCTTC
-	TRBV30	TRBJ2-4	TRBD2	CAWSVGAGGNIQYF	TGTGCCTGGAGTGTGGGAGCGGGGGGCAACATTCAGTACTTC
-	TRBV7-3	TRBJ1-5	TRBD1	CASSSGGSLPQHF	TGTGCCAGCAGCTCAGGGGGCTCCTTGCCCCAGCATTTT
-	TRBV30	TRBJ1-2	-	CAWSPATGVNYGYTF	TGTGCCTGGAGTCCCGCCACGGGGGTTAACTATGGCTACACCTTC
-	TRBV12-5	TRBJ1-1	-	CASGAGQLNTEAFF	TGTGCTAGTGGAGCGGGACAACTGAACACTGAAGCTTTCTTT
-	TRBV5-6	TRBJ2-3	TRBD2	CASSAGLAGGPGTQYF	TGTGCCAGCAGCGCCGGACTAGCGGGGGGGCCTGGGACGCAGTATTTT
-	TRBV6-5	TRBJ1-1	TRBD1	CATRDRVEAFF	TGTGCCACCCGGGACAGGGTCGAAGCTTTCTTT
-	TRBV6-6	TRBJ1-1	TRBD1	CASSPRGQGAVGVTEAFF	TGTGCCAGCAGTCCCCGAGGACAGGGGGCGGTGGGCGTCACTGAAGCTTTCTTT
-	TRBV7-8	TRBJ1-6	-	CASSPFVGGSSYNSPLHF	TGTGCCAGCAGCCCTTTCGTGGGCGGGAGCTCCTATAATTCACCCCTCCACTTT
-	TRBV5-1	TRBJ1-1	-	CASSLRTANTEAFF	TGCGCCAGCAGCCTAAGGACAGCGAACACTGAAGCTTTCTTT
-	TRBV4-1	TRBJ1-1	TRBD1	CASSQVRGQARPEAFF	TGCGCCAGCAGCCAAGTTAGGGGACAGGCCAGACCTGAAGCTTTCTTT
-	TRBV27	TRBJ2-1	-	CASGQPGLGSNEQFF	TGTGCCAGCGGACAACCGGGCCTAGGGTCCAATGAGCAGTTCTTC
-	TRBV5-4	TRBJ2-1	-	CASRQSSYNEQFF	TGTGCCAGCCGACAGAGCTCCTACAATGAGCAGTTCTTC
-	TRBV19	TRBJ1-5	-	CASTTSRGSGEFRNQPQHF	TGTGCCAGTACCACATCAAGAGGCAGTGGAGAGTTTCGCAATCAGCCCCAGCATTTT
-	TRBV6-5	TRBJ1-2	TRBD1	CASRPGQGYGYTF	TGTGCCAGCAGGCCGGGACAGGGGTATGGCTACACCTTC
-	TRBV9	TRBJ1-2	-	CASSAGLGAPYGYTF	TGTGCCAGCAGCGCCGGTTTGGGGGCGCCTTATGGCTACACCTTC
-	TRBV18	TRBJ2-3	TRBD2	CASSPGLAGGDTQYF	TGTGCCAGCTCTCCCGGACTAGCGGGGGGAGATACGCAGTATTTT
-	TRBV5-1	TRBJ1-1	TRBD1	CASSLDRQGANTEAFF	TGCGCCAGCAGCTTAGACCGACAGGGGGCGAACACTGAAGCTTTCTTT
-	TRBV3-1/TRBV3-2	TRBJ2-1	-	CASSPGHHSYNEQFF	TGTGCCAGCAGCCCTGGACACCACTCCTACAATGAGCAGTTCTTC
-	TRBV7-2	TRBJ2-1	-	CASSSYRSYNEQFF	TGTGCCAGCAGCTCGTATCGCTCCTACAATGAGCAGTTCTTC
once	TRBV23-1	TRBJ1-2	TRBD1	CASSPRGQGVSNYGYTF	TGCGCCAGCAGTCCCCGAGGACAGGGGGTGTCTAACTATGGCTACACCTTC
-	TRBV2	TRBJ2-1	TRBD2	CASRATSGGHYNEQFF	TGTGCCAGCAGAGCCACTAGCGGGGGGCACTACAATGAGCAGTTCTTC
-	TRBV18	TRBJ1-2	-	CASSPQREVGYGYTF	TGTGCCAGCTCACCTCAACGGGAAGTAGGCTATGGCTACACCTTC
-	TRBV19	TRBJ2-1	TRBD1	CASSIGTAWNEQFF	TGTGCCAGTAGTATTGGGACAGCCTGGAATGAGCAGTTCTTC
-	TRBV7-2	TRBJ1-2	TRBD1	CASRGAGTGYGYTF	TGTGCCAGCAGGGGAGCAGGGACAGGGTATGGCTACACCTTC
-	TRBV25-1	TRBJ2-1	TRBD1	CATAGGAYNEQFF	TGTGCCACCGCAGGGGGCGCTTACAATGAGCAGTTCTTC
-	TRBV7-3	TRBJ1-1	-	CASSAGQYTEAFF	TGTGCCAGCAGCGCCGGACAGTACACTGAAGCTTTCTTT
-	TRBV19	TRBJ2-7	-	CASSTRSYYEQYF	TGTGCCAGTAGTACCCGGTCATACTACGAGCAGTACTTC
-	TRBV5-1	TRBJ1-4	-	CASKLGYLNEKLFF	TGCGCCAGCAAGCTCGGGTACCTTAATGAAAAACTGTTTTTT
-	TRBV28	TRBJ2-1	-	CASSLRTGTAYNEQFF	TGTGCCAGCAGCCTTAGAACAGGTACGGCCTACAATGAGCAGTTCTTC
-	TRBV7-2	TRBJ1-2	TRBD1	CASSQFGTAANYGYTF	TGTGCCAGCAGCCAATTTGGGACAGCGGCTAACTATGGCTACACCTTC
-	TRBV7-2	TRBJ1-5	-	CASSLVPDYYQPQHF	TGTGCCAGCAGCTTAGTTCCAGACTATTATCAGCCCCAGCATTTT
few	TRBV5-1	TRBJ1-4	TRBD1	CASSGWQGAGKLFF	TGCGCCAGCAGCGGCTGGCAGGGGGCCGGAAAACTGTTTTTT
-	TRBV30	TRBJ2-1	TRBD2	CAWSVFSGGAGEQFF	TGTGCCTGGAGTGTGTTTAGCGGGGGGGCAGGGGAGCAGTTCTTC
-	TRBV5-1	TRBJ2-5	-	CASSLDYETQYF	TGCGCCAGCAGCTTGGACTATGAGACCCAGTACTTC
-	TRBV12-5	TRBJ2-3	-	CASGLAGGLIGTQYF	TGTGCTAGTGGTTTGGCTGGCGGACTTATTGGGACGCAGTATTTT
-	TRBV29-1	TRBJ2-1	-	CSVDGGTGHSYNEQFF	TGCAGCGTTGATGGTGGCACAGGGCACTCCTACAATGAGCAGTTCTTC
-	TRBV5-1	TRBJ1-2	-	CASSSDSLYGYTF	TGCGCCAGCAGCTCGGACAGTCTCTATGGCTACACCTTC
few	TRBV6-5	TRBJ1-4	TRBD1	CASSKTGANEKLFF	TGTGCCAGCAGCAAGACAGGGGCCAATGAAAAACTGTTTTTT
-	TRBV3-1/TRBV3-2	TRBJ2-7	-	CASSQDYRGEQYF	TGTGCCAGCAGCCAAGATTATAGGGGGGAGCAGTACTTC
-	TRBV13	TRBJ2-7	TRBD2	CASSLGSGRDYEQYF	TGTGCCAGCAGCTTGGGTAGCGGGCGAGACTACGAGCAGTACTTC
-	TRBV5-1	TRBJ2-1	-	CASSLGTGGPSRNEQFF	TGCGCCAGCAGCTTGGGGACCGGGGGGCCGTCACGCAATGAGCAGTTCTTC
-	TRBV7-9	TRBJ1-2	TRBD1	CASSLAGQIHYGYTF	TGTGCCAGCAGCTTAGCGGGACAGATACACTATGGCTACACCTTC
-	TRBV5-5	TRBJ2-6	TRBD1	CASHFTAGGLSGANVLTF	TGTGCCAGCCATTTTACGGCAGGGGGTCTCTCTGGGGCCAACGTCCTGACTTTC
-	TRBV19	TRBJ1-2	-	CASSIQVQGNYGYTF	TGTGCCAGTAGTATTCAGGTACAGGGTAACTATGGCTACACCTTC
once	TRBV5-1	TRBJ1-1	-	CASSGSTEKAFF	TGCGCCAGCAGCGGTTCGACAGAGAAAGCTTTCTTT
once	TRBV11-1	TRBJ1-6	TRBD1	CASSHRDRRLVSPLHF	TGTGCCAGCAGCCACCGGGACAGGCGATTGGTGTCACCCCTCCACTTT